Following are 20 T cell receptor beta chains from one sample sequenced in a study of graft-versus-host responses after intestinal transplantation. This table comes from immunoSEQ multiplex PCR, and its TCRdb copy is limited to in-frame clones, with some not included. The repertoire holds 73,000 or so clones, with around 90% as singletons. Their antigens remain unidentified. This material consisted of unstimulated CD8+ T cells sorted from spleen or lymph node cells, taken before transplant. These receptors came from a human donor who was the organ donor for an intestinal transplant.

The chain couples TRBV6-1 to TRBJ2-3; 12 bases match TRBD2. The germline V gene encodes CDR1 MNHNS and CDR2 SASEGT. The V segment lost 4 bases and the J segment 1 base; nucleotides outside the gene matches: 3. CDR3 length: 16 residues. In DNA form, the CDR3 reads TGTGCCAGCAGTGCATCTAGCGGGGGGGGCACAGATACGCAGTATTTT. Its protein product is CASSASSGGGTDTQYF.

The chain joins TRBV27 to TRBJ1-1, with D unclear. This CDR3 has 14 amino acids. V was cut by 5 bases and J by 1 base, with 11 bases left in between. In germline, CDR1 is MNHEY, CDR2 SMNVEV (reference sequence). In nucleotides, the CDR3 is TGTGCCAGCAGTCCGCCGGGTGGGAACACTGAAGCTTTCTTT. Translated: CASSPPGGNTEAFF.

The J gene is TRBJ2-5, the V gene TRBV7-9, with TRBD1 matching over 7 bases. CDR3 length equals 14 residues. With 1 base clipped from V and 4 bases from J, the junction kept 3 bases outside the gene matches. Germline V gives CDR1 SEHNR, CDR2 FQNEAQ (reference sequence). The CDR3 DNA reads TGTGCCAGCAGCTTAGTGTCAGGGGGAGAGACCCAGTACTTC. It translates to CASSLVSGGETQYF.

The genes are TRBV7-3 and TRBJ2-2; D remains unclear. Germline-derived CDR1 and CDR2 are SGHTA and FQGTGA. Trimming left V 3 bases short and J 0 bases short, with 8 bases between. The CDR3 is made up of 15 amino acids. CDR3 loop: CASSFFQTNTGELFF. In DNA form, the CDR3 reads TGTGCCAGCAGCTTTTTTCAGACGAACACCGGGGAGCTGTTTTTT.

The chain combines TRBV7-3 with TRBJ2-1; D is perhaps TRBD2 (7 bases). The CDR3 runs 16 residues. Germline values: CDR1 SGHTA, CDR2 FQGTGA. V was trimmed by 4 bases and J by 6 bases, leaving 19 bases between them. CDR3 bases: TGTGCCAGCAGCTATCCGGGACAAGGGGGGGGCAATGAGCAGTTCTTC. Residues: CASSYPGQGGGNEQFF.

As to this clone: An end of the junction does not agree with germline; a read error may underlie this. J is TRBJ2-1 and V is TRBV7-7; TRBD2 matches at 11 bases. This CDR3 is 15 amino acids long. Per the germline V gene, CDR1 is SSHAT and CDR2 is FNYEAQ (reference sequence). CDR3 in DNA: TGTGCTAGCAGTTCACTAGCGGGGGCGGGAAATGAGCAGTTCTTC. Its protein product is CASSSLAGAGNEQFF.

The rearrangement uses TRBV15 and TRBJ2-4; TRBD1 might be the D (5 bases). The CDR3 consists of 17 residues. Looked up from germline, CDR1 is LNHNV and CDR2 is YYDKDF (reference sequence). V lost 2 bases and J lost 2, with 16 bases in between. As DNA, the CDR3 is TGTGCCACCAGCAGATTTTCTACAGGAGTATCCAAAAACATTCAGTACTTC. It specifies CATSRFSTGVSKNIQYF. Complete variable domain (other parts from reference TRBV15 and TRBJ2-4): DAMVIQNPRYQVTQFGKPVTLSCSQTLNHNVMYWYQQKSSQAPKLLFHYYDKDFNNEADTPDNFQSRRPNTSFCFLDIRSPGLGDTAMYLCATSRFSTGVSKNIQYFGAGTRLSVL.

This rearrangement joins TRBV27 to TRBJ2-2, with D unclear. V lost 5 bases, J lost 6 bases, and 10 bases lay in between. CDR1 is MNHEY, CDR2 SMNVEV, per germline (reference sequence). This CDR3 contains 13 residues. The CDR3 DNA follows: TGTGCCAGCAGTACCGGAGAGGCCGGGGAGCTGTTTTTT. Translating it yields CASSTGEAGELFF.

The rearrangement joins TRBV2 to TRBJ2-2; 8 bases line up with TRBD2. V lost 4 bases, J lost 1 base, and 11 bases stayed unmatched. From germline, CDR1 is SNHLY and CDR2 FYNNEI. The CDR3 contains 18 residues. Here the CDR3 DNA reads TGTGCCAGCAGTGTAGTGTCCGGGGGGGCGCGGAACACCGGGGAGCTGTTTTTT. Amino acid sequence: CASSVVSGGARNTGELFF.

The chain employs TRBV5-1 and TRBJ1-1, with D unresolved. V was cut by 4 bases and J by 5 bases, with 15 bases left in between. The CDR3 is 14 amino acids. From germline, CDR1 is SGHRS and CDR2 YFSETQ. The CDR3 nucleotides are TGCGCCAGCAGCCTCGCCCAGACCAGGACTGAAGCTTTCTTT. Residues: CASSLAQTRTEAFF.

This chain connects TRBV7-6 to TRBJ2-2, with D tentatively TRBD2 (5 bases). CDR1 and CDR2 (germline): SGHVS, FNYEAQ. V lost 0 bases to trimming and J lost 0 bases, with 8 bases between them. The CDR3 contains 16 residues. The CDR3: CASSLAASPNTGELFF. CDR3 bases: TGTGCCAGCAGCTTAGCGGCTAGCCCGAACACCGGGGAGCTGTTTTTT.

A single count supports this clone. This chain links TRBV29-1 with TRBJ2-1; D uncertain. V was shortened by 4 bases and J by 2 bases, with 9 bases between the two germline ends. Germline V gene lookup returns CDR1 SQVTM and CDR2 ANQGSEA. CDR3 size: 13 residues. This CDR3 reads CSVVSSPYNEQFF. CDR3 DNA sequence: TGCAGCGTTGTCAGTTCCCCCTACAATGAGCAGTTCTTC.

The count of this clone is one. This chain uses TRBV7-9 with TRBJ2-4, with TRBD1 matching 8 bases. This CDR3 contains 15 residues. Germline V gives CDR1 SEHNR, CDR2 FQNEAQ (reference sequence). V dropped 5 bases and J dropped 8; count of bases not matched to a gene: 11. The CDR3 DNA is TGTGCCAGCAGCCGCAGGGGGCCTTTGAGACACATTCAGTACTTC. Translated: CASSRRGPLRHIQYF.

This chain joins TRBV28 and TRBJ2-7, with 9 bases that match TRBD1. Germline trimming cut 9 bases from V and 4 bases from J; bases unmatched to any gene: 1. Germline CDR1 reads MDHEN; CDR2 reads SYDVKM. The CDR3 contains 11 residues. The CDR3 sequence: CASGQGYEQYV. In DNA form, the CDR3 reads TGTGCCAGTGGACAGGGGTACGAGCAGTACGTC.

The chain is built from TRBV5-5 and TRBJ2-2; 9 bases are shared with TRBD1. V lost 0 bases and J lost 7; bases outside the gene matches: 4. This CDR3 is built from 15 residues. CDR1 and CDR2 (germline): SGHKS, YYEKEE (reference sequence). In nucleotides, the CDR3 is TGTGCCAGCAGCTTGGGGTCGACAGGGGGCGGGGAGCTGTTTTTT. Its protein product is CASSLGSTGGGELFF.

This clone has only a few counts. This chain links TRBV27 with TRBJ1-2, with TRBD1 matching over 7 bases. Germline V gives CDR1 MNHEY, CDR2 SMNVEV (reference sequence). J gave up 2 bases and V 7 bases, and 10 bases lay outside the gene matches. The CDR3 covers 15 residues. DNA for the CDR3: TGTGCCAGCAAAAGGGGGACAGCGGAGAACTATGGCTACACCTTC. Its translation: CASKRGTAENYGYTF.

The rearrangement joins TRBV19 to TRBJ2-2; D perhaps matches TRBD2 (7 bases). The V and J ends lost 1 base and 6 bases respectively, with 27 bases between them. The CDR3 length is 20 residues. Germline values: CDR1 LNHDA, CDR2 SQIVND (reference sequence). The CDR3 DNA sequence: TGTGCCAGTAGTATAGGTCGGGGGGCGCGGTGGGTAGGAGAGTCCGGGGAGCTGTTTTTT. Translated: CASSIGRGARWVGESGELFF. The entire variable domain, with the rest obtained from reference TRBV19 and TRBJ2-2, is as follows: DGGITQSPKYLFRKEGQNVTLSCEQNLNHDAMYWYRQDPGQGLRLIYYSQIVNDFQKGDIAEGYSVSREKKESFPLTVTSAQKNPTAFYLCASSIGRGARWVGESGELFFGEGSRLTVL.

The rearrangement links TRBV28 to TRBJ1-6; D is undetermined. In germline, CDR1 is MDHEN, CDR2 SYDVKM. V was pared by 2 bases and J by 0 bases, with 11 bases between. The CDR3 totals 17 residues. The CDR3 DNA follows: TGTGCCAGCAGTTTAGCCGGCGGGAGCTCCTATAATTCACCCCTCCACTTT. The encoded protein is CASSLAGGSSYNSPLHF.

The chain recombines TRBV6-5 with TRBJ2-2; TRBD1 aligns across 9 bases. V shed 4 bases, J shed 6 bases, and the junction held 6 bases outside the gene matches. This CDR3 comprises 15 residues. Germline CDR1 reads MNHEY; CDR2 reads SVGAGI. Written as DNA, the CDR3 is TGTGCCAGCAGTTGGGACAGGGAGGATGCCGGGGAGCTGTTTTTT. This gives the protein CASSWDREDAGELFF.

J is TRBJ1-2 and V is TRBV15; perhaps TRBD1 as D (6 bases). CDR3 length: 17 amino acids. Trimming cost V 0 bases and J 1 base, with 15 bases left between them. The germline CDR1 and CDR2 sequences are LNHNV and YYDKDF (reference sequence). The CDR3 nucleotides read TGTGCCACCAGCAGAGACCTTACCGTACAGGGTAACTATGGCTACACCTTC. Protein product: CATSRDLTVQGNYGYTF.